These T cell receptor beta chains were read from a single sample in a study of cytomegalovirus exposure and HLA in healthy donors. Sequenced by immunoSEQ multiplex PCR; TCRdb stores in-frame clones only, minus some. This sample has some 150,000 clones, with about 72% found just once. Specimen: PBMCs. The receptor set was obtained from a man between 35 and 55 years old in good health and CMV-seronegative. Both conserved end residues are part of each CDR3. A D gene is named only where the DNA matches it firmly. Size is stated for part of the rows, as once, few or many counts, or as a class when the clone is expanded.

d_call: .; v_call: TRBV28; clone_size: .; j_call: TRBJ1-1; cdr3_aa: CASSYRVANDEAFF; cdr3_nt: TGTGCCAGCAGTTACAGGGTGGCAAATGATGAAGCTTTCTTT
d_call: TRBD1; v_call: TRBV27; clone_size: .; j_call: TRBJ2-2; cdr3_aa: CASSRQGNTGELFF; cdr3_nt: TGTGCCAGCAGTAGACAGGGGAACACCGGGGAGCTGTTTTTT
d_call: TRBD2; v_call: TRBV2; clone_size: .; j_call: TRBJ2-1; cdr3_aa: CASSEEAGGYNEQFF; cdr3_nt: TGTGCCAGCAGTGAGGAAGCGGGAGGGTACAATGAGCAGTTCTTC
d_call: TRBD1; v_call: TRBV27; clone_size: .; j_call: TRBJ2-7; cdr3_aa: CASPIPGQGMPYEQYF; cdr3_nt: TGTGCCAGCCCCATCCCGGGACAGGGTATGCCGTACGAGCAGTACTTC
d_call: .; v_call: TRBV6-6; clone_size: .; j_call: TRBJ2-7; cdr3_aa: CASSDRLEEQYF; cdr3_nt: TGTGCCAGCAGTGACAGGTTGGAAGAGCAGTACTTC
d_call: .; v_call: TRBV10-3; clone_size: once; j_call: TRBJ1-3; cdr3_aa: CAISESSAVSGNTIYF; cdr3_nt: TGTGCCATCAGTGAGTCAAGTGCAGTCTCTGGAAACACCATATATTTT
d_call: .; v_call: TRBV7-9; clone_size: .; j_call: TRBJ1-4; cdr3_aa: CASSTRGINEKLFF; cdr3_nt: TGTGCCAGCAGCACCAGGGGTATTAATGAAAAACTGTTTTTT
d_call: TRBD2; v_call: TRBV5-4; clone_size: few; j_call: TRBJ2-7; cdr3_aa: CASSPTGTSDSYEQYF; cdr3_nt: TGTGCCAGCAGCCCGACCGGGACTAGCGACAGCTACGAGCAGTACTTC
d_call: .; v_call: TRBV4-1; clone_size: .; j_call: TRBJ2-7; cdr3_aa: CASSPFGGGRREQYF; cdr3_nt: TGCGCCAGCAGCCCCTTCGGGGGTGGTCGAAGGGAGCAGTACTTC
d_call: .; v_call: TRBV7-2; clone_size: .; j_call: TRBJ1-1; cdr3_aa: CASRPQGNTEAFF; cdr3_nt: TGTGCCAGCAGGCCGCAGGGGAACACTGAAGCTTTCTTT
d_call: .; v_call: TRBV7-9; clone_size: .; j_call: TRBJ2-1; cdr3_aa: CASSIRRATYNEQFF; cdr3_nt: TGTGCCAGCAGCATCCGGCGGGCCACATACAATGAGCAGTTCTTC
d_call: TRBD1; v_call: TRBV2; clone_size: .; j_call: TRBJ1-4; cdr3_aa: CASGPVGTGVYEKLFF; cdr3_nt: TGTGCCAGCGGCCCGGTCGGGACAGGGGTTTATGAAAAACTGTTTTTT
d_call: TRBD2; v_call: TRBV29-1; clone_size: .; j_call: TRBJ2-7; cdr3_aa: CSARLAGAPLGQYF; cdr3_nt: TGCAGCGCCCGACTAGCGGGGGCCCCCCTGGGGCAGTACTTC
d_call: TRBD1; v_call: TRBV7-7; clone_size: .; j_call: TRBJ2-7; cdr3_aa: CASSPGQGPYEQYF; cdr3_nt: TGTGCCAGCAGCCCAGGACAGGGACCCTACGAGCAGTACTTC
d_call: .; v_call: TRBV29-1; clone_size: few; j_call: TRBJ1-2; cdr3_aa: CSVRSGLHGYTF; cdr3_nt: TGCAGCGTCCGTTCAGGGTTGCATGGCTACACCTTC
d_call: .; v_call: TRBV10-2; clone_size: .; j_call: TRBJ1-2; cdr3_aa: CASSQQAIDGYTF; cdr3_nt: TGCGCCAGCAGCCAACAGGCGATTGATGGCTACACCTTC
d_call: .; v_call: TRBV29-1; clone_size: .; j_call: TRBJ2-4; cdr3_aa: CSAHVQNILAKNIQYF; cdr3_nt: TGCAGCGCCCACGTACAGAACATTCTAGCCAAAAACATTCAGTACTTC
d_call: TRBD1; v_call: TRBV2; clone_size: few; j_call: TRBJ1-1; cdr3_aa: CASSPGTGMGTEAFF; cdr3_nt: TGTGCCAGTAGTCCCGGGACAGGGATGGGCACTGAAGCTTTCTTT
d_call: .; v_call: TRBV6-5; clone_size: .; j_call: TRBJ1-1; cdr3_aa: CASTGQSMNTEAFF; cdr3_nt: TGTGCCAGCACTGGGCAGAGCATGAACACTGAAGCTTTCTTT
d_call: TRBD1; v_call: TRBV5-5; clone_size: .; j_call: TRBJ1-6; cdr3_aa: CASNSRQGVNNSPLHF; cdr3_nt: TGTGCCAGCAACTCTCGACAGGGGGTAAACAATTCACCCCTCCACTTT
d_call: .; v_call: TRBV7-3; clone_size: few; j_call: TRBJ1-1; cdr3_aa: CASSLIVNTEAFF; cdr3_nt: TGTGCCAGCAGCTTAATAGTGAACACTGAAGCTTTCTTT
d_call: TRBD2; v_call: TRBV7-2; clone_size: .; j_call: TRBJ2-7; cdr3_aa: CASSLDSGGASYEQYF; cdr3_nt: TGTGCCAGCAGCTTAGATAGCGGGGGGGCCTCCTACGAGCAGTACTTC
d_call: TRBD1; v_call: TRBV9; clone_size: .; j_call: TRBJ1-2; cdr3_aa: CASSVAGQVSGGYTF; cdr3_nt: TGTGCCAGCAGCGTAGCTGGACAGGTCTCTGGGGGCTACACCTTC
d_call: TRBD2; v_call: TRBV4-1; clone_size: .; j_call: TRBJ2-1; cdr3_aa: CASGPGLAATHSYNEQFF; cdr3_nt: TGCGCCAGCGGTCCGGGACTAGCGGCGACTCACTCCTACAATGAGCAGTTCTTC
d_call: .; v_call: TRBV4-2; clone_size: once; j_call: TRBJ1-1; cdr3_aa: CASSQGEGEGEAFF; cdr3_nt: TGTGCCAGCAGCCAAGGAGAGGGGGAGGGTGAAGCTTTCTTT
d_call: TRBD2; v_call: TRBV2; clone_size: .; j_call: TRBJ2-1; cdr3_aa: CARGTSSYNEQFF; cdr3_nt: TGTGCCAGAGGGACTAGCAGCTACAATGAGCAGTTCTTC
d_call: .; v_call: TRBV6-5; clone_size: few; j_call: TRBJ1-1; cdr3_aa: CASGADLRGTEAFF; cdr3_nt: TGTGCCAGCGGGGCCGATCTGCGGGGGACTGAAGCTTTCTTT
d_call: .; v_call: TRBV18; clone_size: .; j_call: TRBJ2-2; cdr3_aa: CASWTGGPLGTGELFF; cdr3_nt: TGTGCCAGCTGGACGGGGGGCCCTTTGGGCACCGGGGAGCTGTTTTTT
d_call: .; v_call: TRBV4-3; clone_size: .; j_call: TRBJ1-3; cdr3_aa: CASSQDRNSGNTIYF; cdr3_nt: TGCGCCAGCAGCCAAGACAGGAACTCTGGAAACACCATATATTTT
d_call: .; v_call: TRBV6-5; clone_size: .; j_call: TRBJ1-1; cdr3_aa: CASSLSGSNTEAFF; cdr3_nt: TGTGCCAGCAGTTTATCGGGGAGCAACACTGAAGCTTTCTTT
d_call: TRBD1; v_call: TRBV5-4; clone_size: .; j_call: TRBJ1-2; cdr3_aa: CASSLGDRNKYGYTF; cdr3_nt: TGTGCCAGCAGCTTGGGGGACAGGAACAAATATGGCTACACCTTC
d_call: TRBD2; v_call: TRBV6-5; clone_size: .; j_call: TRBJ2-5; cdr3_aa: CASSYYLAGGGETQYF; cdr3_nt: TGTGCCAGCAGTTACTACTTAGCGGGAGGGGGAGAGACCCAGTACTTC
d_call: .; v_call: TRBV6-4; clone_size: .; j_call: TRBJ2-7; cdr3_aa: CASSSSEQYF; cdr3_nt: TGTGCCAGCAGTTCATCCGAGCAGTACTTC
d_call: .; v_call: TRBV2; clone_size: .; j_call: TRBJ1-1; cdr3_aa: CASSEGFLTEAFF; cdr3_nt: TGTGCCAGCAGTGAAGGTTTCCTCACTGAAGCTTTCTTT
d_call: TRBD1; v_call: TRBV7-7; clone_size: few; j_call: TRBJ2-7; cdr3_aa: CASSAGQGGYYEQYF; cdr3_nt: TGTGCCAGCAGCGCCGGACAGGGGGGGTACTACGAGCAGTACTTC
d_call: .; v_call: TRBV5-1; clone_size: .; j_call: TRBJ1-3; cdr3_aa: CASSRSRGTGNTIYF; cdr3_nt: TGCGCCAGCAGCCGCTCCAGGGGAACTGGAAACACCATATATTTT
d_call: .; v_call: TRBV7-9; clone_size: .; j_call: TRBJ2-7; cdr3_aa: CAIQEGPYEQYF; cdr3_nt: TGTGCCATTCAGGAAGGTCCCTACGAGCAGTACTTC
d_call: .; v_call: TRBV12-5; clone_size: few; j_call: TRBJ2-7; cdr3_aa: CASGLDHQGIYEQYF; cdr3_nt: TGTGCTAGTGGTTTGGACCACCAGGGTATCTACGAGCAGTACTTC
d_call: .; v_call: TRBV28; clone_size: .; j_call: TRBJ2-1; cdr3_aa: CASSLGRYSYNEQFF; cdr3_nt: TGTGCCAGCAGTTTGGGCAGGTACTCCTACAATGAGCAGTTCTTC
d_call: .; v_call: TRBV6-5; clone_size: .; j_call: TRBJ2-7; cdr3_aa: CASSYRGGEGLREQYF; cdr3_nt: TGTGCCAGCAGTTACCGAGGGGGGGAGGGACTACGAGAGCAGTACTTC
d_call: .; v_call: TRBV2; clone_size: few; j_call: TRBJ2-3; cdr3_aa: CAGQRTGGFTDTQYF; cdr3_nt: TGTGCCGGGCAACGAACGGGGGGCTTCACAGATACGCAGTATTTT
d_call: .; v_call: TRBV15; clone_size: .; j_call: TRBJ1-3; cdr3_aa: CATSSRSSGNTIYF; cdr3_nt: TGTGCCACCAGCTCCCGGTCCTCTGGAAACACCATATATTTT
d_call: TRBD2; v_call: TRBV5-1; clone_size: once; j_call: TRBJ2-5; cdr3_aa: CASSPGLAGGQETQYF; cdr3_nt: TGCGCCAGCAGCCCTGGACTAGCGGGAGGGCAAGAGACCCAGTACTTC
d_call: TRBD2; v_call: TRBV12-5; clone_size: few; j_call: TRBJ2-6; cdr3_aa: CASGPTRVTGLANSGANVLTF; cdr3_nt: TGTGCTAGTGGTCCGACCAGAGTTACGGGACTAGCGAACTCTGGGGCCAACGTCCTGACTTTC
d_call: .; v_call: TRBV5-1; clone_size: .; j_call: TRBJ2-5; cdr3_aa: CASSLALGQRVETQYF; cdr3_nt: TGCGCCAGCAGCTTGGCCCTGGGCCAGAGGGTGGAGACCCAGTACTTC
d_call: TRBD1; v_call: TRBV10-3; clone_size: once; j_call: TRBJ1-1; cdr3_aa: CAISERTGGNTEAFF; cdr3_nt: TGTGCCATCAGTGAGCGTACAGGGGGGAACACTGAAGCTTTCTTT
d_call: .; v_call: TRBV28; clone_size: .; j_call: TRBJ1-1; cdr3_aa: CASIEYPMNTEAFF; cdr3_nt: TGTGCCAGCATTGAGTACCCCATGAACACTGAAGCTTTCTTT
d_call: .; v_call: TRBV6-5; clone_size: .; j_call: TRBJ1-1; cdr3_aa: CASSYSSVRDTEAFF; cdr3_nt: TGTGCCAGCAGTTACTCGAGTGTCAGGGACACTGAAGCTTTCTTT
d_call: .; v_call: TRBV4-3; clone_size: .; j_call: TRBJ1-6; cdr3_aa: CASSWGDSPLHF; cdr3_nt: TGCGCCAGCAGCTGGGGGGATTCACCCCTCCACTTT
d_call: .; v_call: TRBV9; clone_size: few; j_call: TRBJ1-1; cdr3_aa: CASSGAPLGYTEAFF; cdr3_nt: TGTGCCAGCAGCGGGGCCCCGTTGGGTTACACTGAAGCTTTCTTT
d_call: TRBD1; v_call: TRBV2; clone_size: once; j_call: TRBJ1-4; cdr3_aa: CASSAVRQGADRNEKLFF; cdr3_nt: TGTGCCAGCAGTGCGGTTAGGCAGGGGGCAGATCGAAATGAAAAACTGTTTTTT
d_call: .; v_call: TRBV6-5; clone_size: .; j_call: TRBJ2-1; cdr3_aa: CASTLFGRANNEQFF; cdr3_nt: TGTGCCAGCACCCTCTTCGGGCGGGCGAACAATGAGCAGTTCTTC
d_call: .; v_call: TRBV7-9; clone_size: .; j_call: TRBJ1-5; cdr3_aa: CASSPTNQPQHF; cdr3_nt: TGTGCCAGCAGCCCAACTAATCAGCCCCAGCATTTT
d_call: TRBD2; v_call: TRBV15; clone_size: .; j_call: TRBJ2-7; cdr3_aa: CATSRSGGPGLAVHEQYF; cdr3_nt: TGTGCCACCAGCAGATCCGGGGGTCCGGGACTAGCGGTGCACGAGCAGTACTTC
d_call: .; v_call: TRBV14; clone_size: .; j_call: TRBJ2-1; cdr3_aa: CASSPRLYRVERNEQFF; cdr3_nt: TGTGCCAGCAGCCCACGTCTTTACAGGGTAGAACGGAATGAGCAGTTCTTC